These 28 T cell receptor beta chains came from one sample sequenced in a study of OX40 agonist ivuxolimab in advanced cancers. Data came from immunoSEQ multiplex PCR; TCRdb stores just in-frame clones and leaves some out. The sample lists about 98,000 clones, 80% to 90% occurring once. The sample in question was CD4+ or CD8+ T cells sorted from blood, obtained in a trial of the OX40 agonist ivuxolimab. The receptor set was obtained from an adult with an advanced solid tumor such as melanoma, head and neck, liver or kidney cancer.

J is TRBJ2-5 and V is TRBV6-1; TRBD1 aligns across 7 bases. TRBJ2-7 matches the DNA end more closely, so the J call is doubtful. Looked up from germline, CDR1 is MNHNS and CDR2 is SASEGT. The CDR3 is 13 amino acids. The CDR3 bases are TGTGCCAGCTTGTTCGCAGGGGGCTACGAGCAGTACTTC. Its protein is CASLFAGGYEQYF.

The chain joins TRBV21-1 to TRBJ1-1. TRBV21-1 is a documented pseudogene. The CDR3 covers 9 residues. In nucleotides, the CDR3 is TGTGCCAGCTTACGGGAAGCTTTCTTT. Protein: CASLREAFF.

The V gene is TRBV9, the J gene TRBJ2-2; D unresolved. The CDR3 is 13 residues long. Germline-derived CDR1 and CDR2 are SGDLS and YYNGEE. V lost 4 bases to trimming and J lost 4 bases, with 8 bases between them. CDR3 nucleotides: TGTGCCAGCAGCCGGGTACTCACCGGGGAGCTGTTTTTT. Its translation is CASSRVLTGELFF.

With respect to this clone: Other DNA variants within this sample encode the same CDR3. The chain couples TRBV6-5 to TRBJ2-7, with 7 bases that match TRBD2. The CDR3 length is 15 residues. Germline V gives CDR1 MNHEY, CDR2 SVGAGI. J gave up 0 bases and V 0 bases, and 2 bases lay outside the gene matches. The CDR3 sequence: CASSYSGGSSYEQYF. CDR3 nucleotides: TGTGCCAGCAGTTACTCTGGCGGGAGCTCCTACGAGCAGTACTTC.

The chain recombines TRBV6-6 with TRBJ1-1; maybe TRBD1 (5 bases). This CDR3 spans 14 amino acids. Trimming shortened V by 2 bases and J by 6 bases, and 13 bases separated the two germline ends. CDR1 and CDR2 from the germline V gene are MNHNY and SVGAGI (reference sequence). The CDR3 DNA reads TGTGCCAGCAGTTACGGGGGTTTGCGTGCTGAAGCTTTCTTT. Its translation: CASSYGGLRAEAFF.

The chain employs TRBV9 and TRBJ2-1, with D hard to call. Trimming took 0 bases from V and 6 from J, leaving 7 bases between them. The length of the CDR3 is 13 residues. Germline CDR1 is SGDLS and CDR2 is YYNGEE. The CDR3 is CASSVGLVNEQFF. The CDR3 DNA sequence: TGTGCCAGCAGCGTAGGGCTTGTCAATGAGCAGTTCTTC.

The CDR3 spells CASSLVPGGHGEQFF. For the CDR3, the DNA is TGTGCCAGCAGCTTAGTCCCGGGAGGCCACGGTGAGCAGTTCTTC. The chain combines TRBV11-3 with TRBJ2-1; 7 bases are shared with TRBD2. Trimming at V came to 1 base and at J to 9 bases, leaving 9 bases not matched to a gene. CDR3 length equals 15 residues. Per the germline V gene, CDR1 is SGHNT and CDR2 is YENEEA. The full variable domain, its missing parts supplied by reference TRBV11-3 and TRBJ2-1, is EAGVVQSPRYKIIEKKQPVAFWCNPISGHNTLYWYLQNLGQGPELLIRYENEEAVDDSQLPKDRFSAERLKGVDSTLKIQPAELGDSAVYLCASSLVPGGHGEQFFGPGTRLTVL.

This chain's CDR3 is CASSLEGGYEQYF. CDR3 nucleotide sequence: TGTGCCAGCAGCTTAGAGGGTGGGTACGAGCAGTACTTC. The chain couples TRBV7-9 to TRBJ2-7, with no clear D. CDR1 is SEHNR and CDR2 is FQNEAQ in the germline V gene (reference sequence). V was trimmed by 1 base and J by 4 bases, leaving 8 bases between them. The CDR3 is 13 residues long.

This clone was seen a handful of times. The chain recombines TRBV29-1 with TRBJ1-1; 8 bases map to TRBD1. CDR3 length: 13 amino acids. With V trimmed by 7 bases and J by 1 base, 5 bases remained unmatched. From germline, CDR1 is SQVTM and CDR2 ANQGSEA. The CDR3 region has the DNA TGCAGCGCAACAGGGGGGAGGAACACTGAAGCTTTCTTT. It yields the protein CSATGGRNTEAFF.

This clone showed up just a few times. The V and J genes are TRBV28 and TRBJ1-5; D is unclear. CDR1 and CDR2 (germline): MDHEN, SYDVKM. The CDR3 sequence is 12 residues long. Trimming removed 4 bases at V and 5 bases at J, with 6 bases between. The CDR3 region has the DNA TGTGCCAGCAGTTCTGGGTATCAGCCCCAGCATTTT. Residues: CASSSGYQPQHF.

The chain has TRBV28 and TRBJ1-1, with a weak D call TRBD1 (6 bases). CDR1 is MDHEN, CDR2 SYDVKM, per germline. The CDR3 sequence is 15 residues long. Trimming took 6 bases from V and 5 from J, leaving 19 bases between them. CDR3 amino acids: CASSPWRQGRTEAFF. As DNA, the CDR3 is TGTGCCAGCAGCCCCTGGAGGCAGGGGAGGACTGAAGCTTTCTTT.

Regarding this clone: The sample carries other DNA sequences with the same CDR3. The gene calls are TRBV5-1 and TRBJ1-3; a possible D gene is TRBD1 (6 bases). Per the germline V gene, CDR1 is SGHRS and CDR2 is YFSETQ. Trimming stripped 2 bases from V and 6 bases from J, with 9 bases between. This CDR3 is 13 amino acids long. The CDR3 bases are TGCGCCAGCAGCTTAGGGGGGGAAAACACCATATATTTT. Amino acids: CASSLGGENTIYF. Filled out from reference TRBV5-1 and TRBJ1-3, the complete variable domain reads KAGVTQTPRYLIKTRGQQVTLSCSPISGHRSVSWYQQTPGQGLQFLFEYFSETQRNKGNFPGRFSGRQFSNSRSEMNVSTLELGDSALYLCASSLGGENTIYFGEGSWLTVV.

The V gene is TRBV6-1, the J gene TRBJ1-2, with 8 bases lining up with TRBD1. The germline CDR1 and CDR2 sequences are MNHNS and SASEGT. The V gene end was trimmed by 10 bases and the J gene end by 4 bases; junction bases not matched to a gene: 5. The CDR3 is 12 amino acids. The CDR3 here is CATTGTGYGYTF. The CDR3, as DNA: TGTGCCACCACCGGGACAGGCTATGGCTACACCTTC.

This clone was detected only once. The V gene is TRBV4-1, the J gene TRBJ2-3; unclear D gene. The V gene lost 1 base and the J gene lost 0 bases, with 14 bases spanning the gap. This CDR3 is built from 17 residues. Per the germline V gene, CDR1 is MGHRA and CDR2 is YSYEKL. The CDR3 DNA is TGCGCCAGCAGCCAAGGCCCGGGCGGCGCTAGCACAGATACGCAGTATTTT. Amino acids: CASSQGPGGASTDTQYF.

This sequence joins TRBV5-1 and TRBJ2-7, with 8 bases identical to TRBD1. The CDR3 runs 14 residues. Germline V gives CDR1 SGHRS, CDR2 YFSETQ. Unmatched junction bases numbered 5, after V lost 2 bases and J lost 4 bases. CDR3 protein: CASSFVQGAYEQYF. The CDR3 bases are TGCGCCAGCAGCTTCGTCCAGGGGGCTTACGAGCAGTACTTC.

The V gene is TRBV4-2, the J gene TRBJ2-2; D not certain. Trimming shortened V by 0 bases and J by 1 base, and 9 bases separated the two germline ends. The germline CDR1 and CDR2 sequences are LGHNA and YNFKEQ. The CDR3 loop spans 16 amino acids. CDR3 in amino acids: CASSQESSKNTGELFF. The CDR3 coding sequence is TGTGCCAGCAGCCAAGAGTCGTCGAAGAACACCGGGGAGCTGTTTTTT.

The genes are TRBV6-5 and TRBJ2-1; TRBD2 agrees at 13 bases. The length of the CDR3 is 16 residues. The junction had 1 base not matched to a gene; V was cut back by 0 bases and J by 5 bases. Germline lookup yields CDR1 MNHEY and CDR2 SVGAGI. The CDR3 loop reads CASSYSTSGRNNEQFF. DNA of the CDR3: TGTGCCAGCAGTTACTCGACTAGCGGGAGGAACAATGAGCAGTTCTTC.

CDR3 in DNA: TGTGCCAGCAGTTACGGGGTTCGTTTCGGCTACACCTTC. It yields the protein CASSYGVRFGYTF. The rearrangement links TRBV6-6 to TRBJ1-2; D unclear. Trimming took off 2 bases at V and 8 bases at J, with 12 bases between the two ends. The CDR3 covers 13 residues. Germline assignment: CDR1 MNHNY and CDR2 SVGAGI (reference sequence).

This chain joins TRBV7-2 and TRBJ2-1, with D unclear. The CDR3 extends over 11 amino acids. Germline loops: CDR1 SGHTA, CDR2 FQGNSA. V was clipped by 4 bases and J by 9 bases, with 7 bases between them. The CDR3 nucleotides are TGTGCCAGCAGCTCAATGGGTGAGCAGTTCTTC. Amino acids: CASSSMGEQFF.

For this clone: The junction departs from the called germline gene at one end, perhaps through a read error. The rearrangement joins TRBV30 to TRBJ2-7; 9 bases are a match to TRBD1. Germline V lookup: CDR1 GTSNPN, CDR2 SVGIG (reference sequence). The CDR3 is made up of 12 amino acids. CDR3 protein: CAWSSTGTGTDF. CDR3 DNA: TGTGCCTGGAGTTCAACCGGGACAGGGACTGACTTC.

The J gene is TRBJ2-3, the V gene TRBV6-1; tentatively, D is TRBD1 (5 bases). The CDR3 has 15 residues. Germline-derived CDR1 and CDR2 are MNHNS and SASEGT. V was pared by 6 bases and J by 2 bases, with 15 bases between. For the CDR3, the DNA is TGTGCCAGCAGGGCCACAGGACCCTACACAGATACGCAGTATTTT. This encodes CASRATGPYTDTQYF.

Turning to this clone: Other DNA sequences from this sample encode an identical CDR3 as well. The CDR3 DNA follows: TGCGCCAGCAGCTTGGCAGGGGGGCAAGAGACCCAGTACTTC. As protein: CASSLAGGQETQYF. The J gene is TRBJ2-5, the V gene TRBV5-1; tentative D call: TRBD1 (7 bases). The V end was cut by 0 bases, the J end by 2 bases, with 8 bases between. Germline V CDR1 and CDR2: SGHRS, YFSETQ. The length of the CDR3 is 14 residues.

This rearrangement joins TRBV19 to TRBJ1-5; 7 bases agree with TRBD1. The V segment lost 6 bases and the J segment 4 bases; nucleotides outside the gene matches: 9. The CDR3 is 15 amino acids. CDR1 is LNHDA and CDR2 is SQIVND in the germline V gene (reference sequence). This CDR3 is CASRELTGRNQPQHF. For the CDR3, the DNA is TGTGCCAGTAGGGAACTGACAGGGCGAAATCAGCCCCAGCATTTT.

The CDR3 is CASSLGSGTPRGTEAFF. The CDR3 DNA follows: TGCGCCAGCAGCTTGGGGTCCGGGACACCAAGGGGCACTGAAGCTTTCTTT. The V call is TRBV5-1, the J call TRBJ1-1, with D perhaps matching TRBD1 (6 bases). This CDR3 is 17 amino acids long. CDR1 SGHRS and CDR2 YFSETQ come from the germline V gene. V lost 0 bases to trimming and J lost 4 bases, with 19 bases between them. The full variable domain, with the rest looked up from reference TRBV5-1 and TRBJ1-1, is KAGVTQTPRYLIKTRGQQVTLSCSPISGHRSVSWYQQTPGQGLQFLFEYFSETQRNKGNFPGRFSGRQFSNSRSEMNVSTLELGDSALYLCASSLGSGTPRGTEAFFGQGTRLTVV.

As DNA, the CDR3 is TGTGCCAGCAGTGTTGGGTTGACAACTAATGAAAAACTGTTTTTT. It specifies CASSVGLTTNEKLFF. The rearrangement uses TRBV2 and TRBJ1-4; D ambiguous. V gave up 4 bases and J gave up 0 bases, with 9 bases separating them. CDR1 is SNHLY and CDR2 is FYNNEI in the germline V gene. The CDR3 spans 15 residues.

The genes are TRBV6-5 and TRBJ1-2; maybe TRBD1 (6 bases). Trimming took 6 bases from V and 5 from J, leaving 13 bases between them. The CDR3 extends over 13 amino acids. Looked up from germline, CDR1 is MNHEY and CDR2 is SVGAGI. As DNA, the CDR3 is TGTGCCAGCAGAGGCAGGGGACTATATGGCTACACCTTC. Protein product: CASRGRGLYGYTF.

The chain recombines TRBV9 with TRBJ1-5; D gene unclear. The CDR3 contains 15 residues. Germline V lookup: CDR1 SGDLS, CDR2 YYNGEE. Between the trimmed V and J ends, which lost 0 bases and 7 bases, there was a span of 14 bases. CDR3: CASSVGHTANQPQHF. Here the CDR3 DNA reads TGTGCCAGCAGCGTAGGTCATACAGCAAACCAGCCCCAGCATTTT.

This chain joins TRBV2 and TRBJ1-4; D is undetermined. Per germline, CDR1 SNHLY and CDR2 FYNNEI. The CDR3 runs to 15 residues. Trimming cost V 9 bases and J 3 bases, with 17 bases left between them. DNA for the CDR3: TGTGCCAGTGAGGTTTTGCGTTTGTCTAATGAAAAACTGTTTTTT. Encoded protein: CASEVLRLSNEKLFF.